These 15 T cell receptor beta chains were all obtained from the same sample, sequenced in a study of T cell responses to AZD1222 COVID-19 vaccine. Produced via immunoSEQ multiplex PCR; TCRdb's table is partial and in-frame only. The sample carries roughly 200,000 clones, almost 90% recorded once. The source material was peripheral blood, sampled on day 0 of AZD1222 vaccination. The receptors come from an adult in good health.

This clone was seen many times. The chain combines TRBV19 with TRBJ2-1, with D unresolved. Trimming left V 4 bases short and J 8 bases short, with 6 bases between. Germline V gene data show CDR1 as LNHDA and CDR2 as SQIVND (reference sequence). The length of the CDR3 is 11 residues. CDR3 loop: CASSSMDEQFF. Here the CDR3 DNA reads TGTGCCAGTAGTAGTATGGATGAGCAGTTCTTC.

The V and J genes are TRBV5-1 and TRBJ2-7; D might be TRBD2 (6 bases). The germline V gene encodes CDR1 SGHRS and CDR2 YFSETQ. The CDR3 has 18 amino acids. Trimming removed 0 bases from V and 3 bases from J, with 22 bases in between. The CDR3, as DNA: TGCGCCAGCAGCTTGGGAAGTCGGTCGGGGAGGCGTTTCTACGAGCAGTACTTC. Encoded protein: CASSLGSRSGRRFYEQYF.

CDR3 amino acids: CASSLAGPMIGNEQFF. CDR3 coding DNA: TGTGCCAGCAGCTTGGCCGGGCCAATGATTGGGAATGAGCAGTTCTTC. The genes are TRBV5-6 and TRBJ2-1, with D unclear. Germline V gives CDR1 SGHDT, CDR2 YYEEEE. The CDR3 totals 16 residues. V was trimmed by 0 bases and J by 7 bases, leaving 17 bases between them.

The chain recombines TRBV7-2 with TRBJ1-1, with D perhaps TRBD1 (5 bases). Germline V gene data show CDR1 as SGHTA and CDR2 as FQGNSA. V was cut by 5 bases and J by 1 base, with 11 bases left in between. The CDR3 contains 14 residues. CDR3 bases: TGTGCCAGCAGCCCATGGGGGGGGAACACTGAAGCTTTCTTT. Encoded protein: CASSPWGGNTEAFF.

CDR3 protein: CASSLALGGSGGTYNEQFF. CDR3 nucleotide sequence: TGTGCCAGCAGCTTAGCCCTAGGCGGGAGCGGGGGAACCTACAATGAGCAGTTCTTC. The chain joins TRBV7-2 to TRBJ2-1, with TRBD2 matching 8 bases. Trimming removed 0 bases from V and 2 bases from J; junction bases left unmatched: 12. CDR1 and CDR2 from the germline V gene are SGHTA and FQGNSA. The CDR3 sequence is 19 residues long.

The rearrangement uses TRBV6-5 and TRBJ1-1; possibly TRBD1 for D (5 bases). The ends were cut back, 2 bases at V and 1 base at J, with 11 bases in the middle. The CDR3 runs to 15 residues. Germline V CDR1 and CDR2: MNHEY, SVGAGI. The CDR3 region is CASSYTGARNTEAFF. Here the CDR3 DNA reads TGTGCCAGCAGTTACACCGGGGCAAGGAACACTGAAGCTTTCTTT.

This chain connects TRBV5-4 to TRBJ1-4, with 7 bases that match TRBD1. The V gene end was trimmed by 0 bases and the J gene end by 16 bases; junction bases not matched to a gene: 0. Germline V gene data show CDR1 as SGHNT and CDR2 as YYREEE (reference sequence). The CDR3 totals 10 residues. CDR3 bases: TGTGCCAGCAGCTTGGGGGACAGGTTTTTT. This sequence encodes CASSLGDRFF.

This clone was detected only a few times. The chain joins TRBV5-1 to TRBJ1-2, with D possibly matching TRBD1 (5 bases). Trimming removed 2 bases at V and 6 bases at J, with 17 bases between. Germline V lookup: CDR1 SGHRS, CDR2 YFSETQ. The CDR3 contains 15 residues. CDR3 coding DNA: TGCGCCAGCAGCTTCACTGGTTCGGGGGAACATGGCTACACCTTC. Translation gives CASSFTGSGEHGYTF.

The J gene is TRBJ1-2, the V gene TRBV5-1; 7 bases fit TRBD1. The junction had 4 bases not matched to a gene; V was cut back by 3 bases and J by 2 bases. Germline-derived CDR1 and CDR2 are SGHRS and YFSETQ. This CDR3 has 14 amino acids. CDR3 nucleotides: TGCGCCAGCAGCTGGGAGACAGGGAACTATGGCTACACCTTC. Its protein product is CASSWETGNYGYTF. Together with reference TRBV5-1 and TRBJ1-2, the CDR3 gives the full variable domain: KAGVTQTPRYLIKTRGQQVTLSCSPISGHRSVSWYQQTPGQGLQFLFEYFSETQRNKGNFPGRFSGRQFSNSRSEMNVSTLELGDSALYLCASSWETGNYGYTFGSGTRLTVV.

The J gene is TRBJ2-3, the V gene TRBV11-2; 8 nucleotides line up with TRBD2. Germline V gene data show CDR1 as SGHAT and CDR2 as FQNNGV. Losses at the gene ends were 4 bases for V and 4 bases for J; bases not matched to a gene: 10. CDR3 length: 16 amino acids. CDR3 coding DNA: TGTGCCAGCAGCTCTTGGCGGGGGGTGGAGCCAGATACGCAGTATTTT. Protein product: CASSSWRGVEPDTQYF.

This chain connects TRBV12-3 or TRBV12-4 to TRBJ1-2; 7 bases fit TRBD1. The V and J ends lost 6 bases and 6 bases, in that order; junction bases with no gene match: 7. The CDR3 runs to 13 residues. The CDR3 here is CASSPRQGHGYTF. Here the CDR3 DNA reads TGTGCCAGCAGCCCTAGACAGGGCCATGGCTACACCTTC.

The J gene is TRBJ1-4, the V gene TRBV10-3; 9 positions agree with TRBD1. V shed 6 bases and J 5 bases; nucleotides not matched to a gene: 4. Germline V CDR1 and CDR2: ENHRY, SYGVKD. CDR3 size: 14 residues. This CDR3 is CAIRADRGNEKLFF. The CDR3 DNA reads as TGTGCCATCAGGGCGGACAGGGGCAATGAAAAACTGTTTTTT.

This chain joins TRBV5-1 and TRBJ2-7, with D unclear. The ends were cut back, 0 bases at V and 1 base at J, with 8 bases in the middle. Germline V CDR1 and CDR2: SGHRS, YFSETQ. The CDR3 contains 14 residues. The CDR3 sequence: CASSLGEDSYEQYF. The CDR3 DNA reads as TGCGCCAGCAGCTTGGGAGAGGATTCCTACGAGCAGTACTTC.

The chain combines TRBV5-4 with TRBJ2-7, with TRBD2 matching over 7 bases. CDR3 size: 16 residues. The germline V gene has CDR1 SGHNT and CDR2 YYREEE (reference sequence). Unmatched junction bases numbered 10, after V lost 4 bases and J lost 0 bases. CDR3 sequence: CASSPMAGGSSYEQYF. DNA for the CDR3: TGTGCCAGCAGCCCCATGGCAGGCGGGAGCTCCTACGAGCAGTACTTC.

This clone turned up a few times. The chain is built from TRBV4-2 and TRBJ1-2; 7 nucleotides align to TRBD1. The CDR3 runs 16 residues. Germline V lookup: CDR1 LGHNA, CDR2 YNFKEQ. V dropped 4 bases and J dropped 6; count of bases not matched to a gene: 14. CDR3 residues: CASSLTTYRGRDGYTF. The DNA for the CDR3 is TGTGCCAGCAGCCTGACAACGTACAGGGGAAGGGATGGCTACACCTTC.